This T cell receptor (beta chain) stems from a study of graft-versus-host responses after intestinal transplantation. Sequencing was performed with immunoSEQ multiplex PCR; in TCRdb, only in-frame clones are kept and a portion is missing. The repertoire has around 20,000 clones, approximately 95% of them found once; the top ten carry 0.65% to 0.85%. V shed 2 bases, J shed 2 bases, and the junction held 8 bases outside the gene matches. This CDR3 comprises 17 residues. From germline, CDR1 is LGHNA and CDR2 YNFKEQ. The sequences come from PBMCs, collected 23 days after intestinal transplant. The receptor comes from a human patient who received an intestinal transplant, so some T cells may come from the graft donor. V and J are TRBV4-2 and TRBJ2-5; 10 bases fit TRBD2. CDR3 protein: CASSQFSGRAPQETQYF. DNA for the CDR3: TGTGCCAGCAGCCAATTCAGCGGGAGGGCCCCACAAGAGACCCAGTACTTC.